These 30 T cell receptor beta chains originate from one sample sequenced in a study of beta chain features in type 1 diabetes. Expressed TCRB transcripts got sequenced, as all isolated RNA was reverse transcribed. Only in-frame clones appear in the TCRdb table, and some are missing; sequencing was by immunoSEQ multiplex PCR. This table holds around 340,000 clones, roughly 8% found once. Material for sequencing was central memory CD4+ T cells from blood. The receptors shown here come from a woman under 30 in good health.

The table lists this clone with a few counts. V usage is TRBV11-3 and J usage is TRBJ1-1; D is unclear. Germline-derived CDR1 and CDR2 are SGHNT and YENEEA. The CDR3 consists of 13 residues. With 1 base removed from V and 1 base from J, the gap between germline ends came to 4 bases. This chain's CDR3 is CASSLGWNTEAFF. The CDR3 bases are TGTGCCAGCAGCTTAGGTTGGAACACTGAAGCTTTCTTT.

CDR3 loop: CSARDWAAFF. The CDR3 DNA reads TGCAGTGCTAGAGATTGGGCGGCTTTCTTT. This sequence joins TRBV20-1 and TRBJ1-1; D ambiguous. This CDR3 spans 10 amino acids. The germline CDR1 and CDR2 sequences are DFQATT and SNEGSKA (reference sequence). V lost 0 bases to trimming and J lost 11 bases, with 7 bases between them.

The chain carries TRBV28 and TRBJ2-6; D remains ambiguous. Trimming cost V 7 bases and J 0 bases, with 16 bases left between them. The CDR3 is 17 amino acids. Germline CDR1 is MDHEN and CDR2 is SYDVKM. CDR3 in DNA: TGTGCCAGCAAGGACCTCAGATTCAACTCTGGGGCCAACGTCCTGACTTTC. Translation gives CASKDLRFNSGANVLTF.

This clone was seen more than once but under ten times. V gene TRBV18 combines with J gene TRBJ2-5; 8 bases fit TRBD2. The ends lost 0 bases at V and 2 bases at J; junction bases unmatched: 14. Germline V CDR1 and CDR2: KGHSH, LQKENI. The CDR3 has 19 residues. CDR3 sequence: CASSPPVVVAGIIQETQYF. Here the CDR3 DNA reads TGTGCCAGCTCACCACCGGTCGTAGTAGCGGGAATTATTCAAGAGACCCAGTACTTC. The whole variable domain, remainder taken from reference TRBV18 and TRBJ2-5, is NAGVMQNPRHLVRRRGQEARLRCSPMKGHSHVYWYRQLPEEGLKFMVYLQKENIIDESGMPKERFSAEFPKEGPSILRIQQVVRGDSAAYFCASSPPVVVAGIIQETQYFGPGTRLLVL.

This clone was picked up many times. The J gene is TRBJ2-7, the V gene TRBV7-9; D unclear. The CDR3 runs 12 residues. Looked up from germline, CDR1 is SEHNR and CDR2 is FQNEAQ (reference sequence). Trimming removed 2 bases from V and 3 bases from J, with 5 bases in between. The CDR3 DNA is TGTGCCAGCAGCTTAAACATCTACGAGCAGTACTTC. Protein sequence: CASSLNIYEQYF.

This clone occurred many times. The chain links TRBV5-8 to TRBJ2-5; no definite D call. The CDR3 has 13 amino acids. With 1 base removed from V and 5 bases from J, the gap between germline ends came to 9 bases. Germline V gene lookup returns CDR1 SGHTS and CDR2 YDEGEE. Here the CDR3 DNA reads TGTGCCAGCAGCTTGTCCCCAGAGGAGACCCAGTACTTC. Its translation is CASSLSPEETQYF. Drawing the rest from reference TRBV5-8 and TRBJ2-5, the complete variable domain is EAGVTQSPTHLIKTRGQQATLRCSPISGHTSVYWYQQALGLGLQFLLWYDEGEERNRGNFPPRFSGRQFPNYSSELNVNALELEDSALYLCASSLSPEETQYFGPGTRLLVL.

This clone has more than one count but fewer than ten. The rearrangement uses TRBV5-5 and TRBJ2-5, with 8 bases lining up with TRBD2. This CDR3 has 15 amino acids. The germline V gene encodes CDR1 SGHKS and CDR2 YYEKEE (reference sequence). Germline trimming cut 4 bases from V and 4 bases from J; bases unmatched to any gene: 9. CDR3 nucleotides: TGTGCCAGCAGCGCGGAGGGACTAGTAACAGAGACCCAGTACTTC. It is translated as CASSAEGLVTETQYF.

As DNA, the CDR3 is TGCGCCAGCAGCTTGGAGGGGACAGTCAACACCGGGGAGCTGTTTTTT. This codes for CASSLEGTVNTGELFF. The chain combines TRBV5-1 with TRBJ2-2; TRBD1 aligns across 7 bases. The germline V gene has CDR1 SGHRS and CDR2 YFSETQ. J was trimmed by 2 bases and V by 0 bases; bases with no gene match: 4. The CDR3 has 16 residues.

This clone came up a few times. The chain employs TRBV23-1 and TRBJ2-7, with D unresolved. TRBV23-1 is noted as an ORF with a role that remains uncertain. The ends were cut back, 1 base at V and 1 base at J, with 17 bases in the middle. CDR3 length equals 17 residues. Here the CDR3 DNA reads TGCGCCAGCAGTCAATGGGAAGAGGTTAGTCCGTCCTACGAGCAGTACTTC. It yields the protein CASSQWEEVSPSYEQYF.

This clone was recorded a few times. The V call is TRBV9, the J call TRBJ2-5, with a tentative D call TRBD2 (7 bases). The CDR3 extends over 15 amino acids. Germline values: CDR1 SGDLS, CDR2 YYNGEE. Trimming left V 2 bases short and J 5 bases short, with 16 bases between. The CDR3 spells CASSVGIQGGETQYF. In DNA form, the CDR3 reads TGTGCCAGCAGCGTGGGAATACAGGGAGGGGAGACCCAGTACTTC.

Only a few counts were recorded for this clone. The V call is TRBV6-5, the J call TRBJ2-5; the match to TRBD1 covers 10 bases. The CDR3 covers 13 residues. The J segment lost 13 bases and the V segment lost 7 bases, leaving 12 bases of the junction unmatched. Germline lookup yields CDR1 MNHEY and CDR2 SVGAGI. The DNA of the CDR3 is TGTGCCAGCACGGGACAGGGGAGGGGGGTGGTGTACTTC. Translating gives CASTGQGRGVVYF.

This clone was observed a few times. The genes are TRBV18 and TRBJ1-4; the D is unclear. Germline loops: CDR1 KGHSH, CDR2 LQKENI. V was cut by 1 base and J by 6 bases, with 9 bases left in between. The CDR3 covers 14 residues. The CDR3 bases are TGTGCCAGCTCACCACAACGGAAGGATGAAAAACTGTTTTTT. This codes for CASSPQRKDEKLFF.

This clone was counted only a few times. The V call is TRBV7-2, the J call TRBJ2-7; D call uncertain. The CDR3 has 12 residues. V lost 5 bases and J 4 bases, leaving 9 bases between the germline ends. From germline, CDR1 is SGHTA and CDR2 FQGNSA. The CDR3 nucleotides are TGTGCCAGCAGCAATACACGATACGAGCAGTACTTC. Translation gives CASSNTRYEQYF.

This clone was observed a handful of times. The V and J genes are TRBV9 and TRBJ2-1, with D unresolved. V dropped 4 bases and J dropped 1 base, with 12 bases sitting between them. This CDR3 is 15 amino acids long. Per germline, CDR1 SGDLS and CDR2 YYNGEE. The DNA of the CDR3 is TGTGCCAGCAGCCCACGAGTACTATCCTACAATGAGCAGTTCTTC. Protein sequence: CASSPRVLSYNEQFF.

This clone was observed a few times. The chain employs TRBV19 and TRBJ2-4; 8 nucleotides match TRBD2. CDR1 is LNHDA and CDR2 is SQIVND in the germline V gene (reference sequence). V lost 1 base to trimming and J lost 0 bases; unmatched junction nucleotides: 5. The CDR3 contains 17 residues. The CDR3 reads CASSIGAGEGAKNIQYF. Here the CDR3 DNA reads TGTGCCAGTAGTATAGGAGCGGGGGAAGGAGCCAAAAACATTCAGTACTTC.

This chain connects TRBV5-4 to TRBJ2-3; a possible D gene is TRBD2 (6 bases). Germline CDR1 reads SGHNT; CDR2 reads YYREEE (reference sequence). Trimming stripped 2 bases from V and 5 bases from J, with 15 bases between. The CDR3 extends over 15 amino acids. The CDR3 nucleotides read TGTGCCAGCAGCTTAGGGCGCGGGGAACTAGATACGCAGTATTTT. It codes for CASSLGRGELDTQYF.

This clone was found a few times. This rearrangement joins TRBV5-4 to TRBJ1-1; 7 positions agree with TRBD1. CDR3 size: 16 residues. Germline CDR1 and CDR2: SGHNT and YYREEE (reference sequence). Trimming at V came to 5 bases and at J to 1 base, leaving 11 bases not matched to a gene. CDR3 residues: CASRQNRGTENTEAFF. The DNA for the CDR3 is TGTGCCAGCAGGCAAAATCGGGGGACAGAGAACACTGAAGCTTTCTTT.

The chain employs TRBV4-3 and TRBJ2-1, with D unresolved. V shed 0 bases and J shed 0 bases, with 12 bases lying between them. The germline V gene encodes CDR1 LGHNA and CDR2 YSLEER. The CDR3 is 17 residues long. The chain's CDR3 is CASSQDPYGSSYNEQFF. CDR3 nucleotides: TGCGCCAGCAGCCAAGATCCATACGGGTCCTCCTACAATGAGCAGTTCTTC.

This clone has more than one count but fewer than ten. The gene calls are TRBV14 and TRBJ2-5; 7 nucleotides align to TRBD1. This CDR3 region has 13 residues. V was clipped by 4 bases and J by 4 bases; unmatched bases: 3. Germline CDR1 and CDR2: SGHDN and FVKESK. The CDR3 DNA is TGTGCCAGCAGCCGAAACAGGGGAGAGACCCAGTACTTC. Protein: CASSRNRGETQYF.

This clone was observed many times. The chain employs TRBV28 and TRBJ2-3; TRBD2 is a possible D gene (6 bases). V dropped 5 bases and J dropped 8 bases, with 17 bases sitting between them. CDR3 length equals 14 residues. Germline V lookup: CDR1 MDHEN, CDR2 SYDVKM. CDR3: CASSLTTSSFTQYF. Written as DNA, the CDR3 is TGTGCCAGCAGTCTGACGACTAGTTCGTTTACGCAGTATTTT.

The V gene is TRBV5-6, the J gene TRBJ1-2; D perhaps matches TRBD1 (6 bases). Trimming removed 3 bases from V and 0 bases from J, with 12 bases in between. Germline V CDR1 and CDR2: SGHDT, YYEEEE. The CDR3 totals 15 residues. The CDR3 loop reads CASSSIQGPNYGYTF. The CDR3 nucleotides are TGTGCCAGCAGCTCGATACAGGGCCCTAACTATGGCTACACCTTC.

This clone was recorded a few times. This sequence joins TRBV6-5 and TRBJ2-7; 7 bases align to TRBD1. This CDR3 has 14 residues. The V segment lost 6 bases and the J segment 4 bases; nucleotides outside the gene matches: 9. Germline V gene data show CDR1 as MNHEY and CDR2 as SVGAGI. In DNA form, the CDR3 reads TGTGCCAGCAGCTTCGGGTGGGACAGATACGAGCAGTACTTC. It translates to CASSFGWDRYEQYF.

The V gene is TRBV4-3, the J gene TRBJ2-3, with no clear D. The germline V gene encodes CDR1 LGHNA and CDR2 YSLEER. V lost 3 bases and J 0 bases, leaving 7 bases between the germline ends. The CDR3 length is 14 residues. DNA for the CDR3: TGCGCCAGCAGCCAGCGACCTAGCACAGATACGCAGTATTTT. Its translation is CASSQRPSTDTQYF.

The rearrangement links TRBV6-5 to TRBJ2-1; D remains ambiguous. Trimming pared 6 bases from V and 7 bases from J, leaving 10 bases between. Per germline, CDR1 MNHEY and CDR2 SVGAGI. The CDR3 extends over 12 amino acids. CDR3 in DNA: TGTGCCAGCAGCACGCCACGTAATGAGCAGTTCTTC. Its protein product is CASSTPRNEQFF.

The rearrangement joins TRBV7-3 to TRBJ2-7; either TRBD1 or TRBD2 may fit D (5 bases each). The germline V and J ends were trimmed by 3 bases and 3 bases, with 12 bases remaining between them. This CDR3 has 14 amino acids. Germline V lookup: CDR1 SGHTA, CDR2 FQGTGA. The CDR3 protein is CASSLGPRGYEQYF. The CDR3 nucleotides are TGTGCCAGCAGCTTGGGACCCCGCGGCTACGAGCAGTACTTC.

V is TRBV7-9 and J is TRBJ2-1, with D tentatively TRBD1 or TRBD2 (5 bases each). The CDR3 is 14 amino acids. Deletions cut 6 bases from V and 5 bases from J, with 14 bases between. Germline CDR1 is SEHNR and CDR2 is FQNEAQ (reference sequence). The CDR3 here is CASRTFGGDNEQFF. The CDR3 DNA reads TGTGCCAGCAGGACTTTTGGGGGTGACAATGAGCAGTTCTTC.

This sequence joins TRBV12-2 and TRBJ1-3; TRBD1, as called in the table, went unchecked against the DNA. TRBV12-2 is marked as a pseudogene. This CDR3 contains 17 residues. As DNA, the CDR3 is TGTGCAAGTCGCTTAGAAGTGCAGGGGGCGGACGGAAACACCATATATTTT. Its protein product is CASRLEVQGADGNTIYF.

With respect to this clone: The identical CDR3 is also encoded by other nucleotide sequences in the sample. The chain carries TRBV5-1 and TRBJ2-3; 10 bases fit TRBD2. Germline V CDR1 and CDR2: SGHRS, YFSETQ. The CDR3 sequence is 15 residues long. The V gene end was trimmed by 3 bases and the J gene end by 0 bases; junction bases not matched to a gene: 1. Here the CDR3 reads CASSSLAGSTDTQYF. The CDR3 DNA follows: TGCGCCAGCAGCTCACTAGCGGGGAGCACAGATACGCAGTATTTT.

In its sample, this clone was seen many times. The rearrangement uses TRBV10-3 and TRBJ2-5, with 13 bases matching TRBD2. The germline CDR1 and CDR2 sequences are ENHRY and SYGVKD. V trimming: 10 bases; J trimming: 5 bases; junction bases outside the gene matches: 4. The CDR3 extends over 13 amino acids. The CDR3 is CATGLAGEETQYF. CDR3 nucleotide sequence: TGTGCCACCGGACTAGCGGGAGAGGAGACCCAGTACTTC.

This clone has ten or more counts. The chain links TRBV5-8 to TRBJ2-1; 9 positions agree with TRBD1. The CDR3 is made up of 16 amino acids. CDR1 SGHTS and CDR2 YDEGEE come from the germline V gene. The ends lost 3 bases at V and 0 bases at J; junction bases unmatched: 4. The CDR3 reads CASSWGQGLSYNEQFF. CDR3 DNA sequence: TGTGCCAGCAGCTGGGGACAGGGTCTCTCCTACAATGAGCAGTTCTTC.